What follows are 17 T cell receptor beta chains derived from one specimen sequenced in a study of shared clonotypes between healthy human individuals. Data came from immunoSEQ multiplex PCR; TCRdb stores just in-frame clones and leaves some out. The data contain 450,000 to 550,000 clones, around 74% of them singletons. The sample comprised PBMCs. Receptors were obtained from a woman aged 40-49 years in good health. Some clones in this sample may be carry-over from other donors' samples.

This clone was seen only once. The chain recombines TRBV7-2 with TRBJ2-5; the D call may be TRBD1 or TRBD2 (6 bases each). Deletions cut 4 bases from V and 10 bases from J, with 16 bases between. CDR3 length: 13 amino acids. From germline, CDR1 is SGHTA and CDR2 FQGNSA. The chain's CDR3 is CASSSSGGGVQYF. The DNA of the CDR3 is TGTGCCAGCAGCTCTTCTGGAGGGGGAGTCCAGTACTTC.

The chain employs TRBV28 and TRBJ2-7, with 7 bases fitting TRBD2. The CDR3 contains 14 residues. The V segment lost 7 bases and the J segment 3 bases; nucleotides outside the gene matches: 9. Germline CDR1 is MDHEN and CDR2 is SYDVKM. CDR3 sequence reads: CASTRPTSRYEQYF. For the CDR3, the DNA is TGTGCCAGCACCAGACCGACTAGCCGCTACGAGCAGTACTTC. The full variable domain, with the rest looked up from reference TRBV28 and TRBJ2-7, is DVKVTQSSRYLVKRTGEKVFLECVQDMDHENMFWYRQDPGLGLRLIYFSYDVKMKEKGDIPEGYSVSREKKERFSLILESASTNQTSMYLCASTRPTSRYEQYFGPGTRLTVT.

This chain uses TRBV7-2 with TRBJ2-2; 7 nucleotides align to TRBD2. Germline CDR1 is SGHTA and CDR2 is FQGNSA. This CDR3 comprises 14 residues. The V and J ends lost 5 bases and 5 bases, in that order; junction bases with no gene match: 5. The CDR3 here is CASSVGTTTGELFF. Here the CDR3 DNA reads TGTGCCAGCAGCGTCGGGACTACAACCGGGGAGCTGTTTTTT.

This rearrangement joins TRBV6-5 to TRBJ2-3, with TRBD1 matching 8 bases. Germline assignment: CDR1 MNHEY and CDR2 SVGAGI. This CDR3 has 13 residues. The V gene end was trimmed by 11 bases and the J gene end by 6 bases; junction bases not matched to a gene: 10. CDR3 protein: CAAPDRDDDTQYF. The CDR3 nucleotides are TGTGCCGCCCCGGACAGGGATGACGATACGCAGTATTTT.

The chain recombines TRBV14 with TRBJ1-2, with D maybe TRBD1 (5 bases). Trimming shortened V by 7 bases and J by 2 bases, and 11 bases separated the two germline ends. Germline V gives CDR1 SGHDN, CDR2 FVKESK. The CDR3 is made up of 13 amino acids. CDR3 sequence (DNA): TGTGCCAGCACAAAACAGGAGAACTATGGCTACACCTTC. Translated: CASTKQENYGYTF.

V and J are TRBV28 and TRBJ2-7; 7 nucleotides match TRBD2. Germline lookup yields CDR1 MDHEN and CDR2 SYDVKM. V dropped 6 bases and J dropped 0; count of bases not matched to a gene: 2. There are 13 residues in the CDR3. The CDR3: CASRLAASYEQYF. CDR3 sequence (DNA): TGTGCCAGCAGGCTAGCGGCCTCCTACGAGCAGTACTTC.

This chain links TRBV7-2 with TRBJ2-7, with D unclear. The germline V and J ends were trimmed by 3 bases and 3 bases, with 9 bases remaining between them. The CDR3 runs to 13 residues. Germline assignment: CDR1 SGHTA and CDR2 FQGNSA. The DNA for the CDR3 is TGTGCCAGCAGCTTTGTCCAGTTCTACGAGCAGTACTTC. Translation: CASSFVQFYEQYF.

This clone has just one count. The rearrangement uses TRBV5-4 and TRBJ1-4; D might be TRBD1 (6 bases). Trimming took 4 bases from V and 3 from J, leaving 16 bases between them. CDR1 is SGHNT and CDR2 is YYREEE in the germline V gene (reference sequence). The CDR3 runs 16 residues. CDR3 nucleotides: TGTGCCAGCAGCCCCGGCGGGGGGGGCTCTAATGAAAAACTGTTTTTT. Its translation is CASSPGGGGSNEKLFF.

This clone appeared many times. This rearrangement joins TRBV6-5 to TRBJ2-7; D uncertain. Per germline, CDR1 MNHEY and CDR2 SVGAGI. The CDR3 is 16 amino acids. Trimming stripped 0 bases from V and 0 bases from J, with 12 bases between. The CDR3 loop reads CASSYSPTQSSYEQYF. The CDR3 bases are TGTGCCAGCAGTTACTCGCCTACTCAGAGCTCCTACGAGCAGTACTTC.

V and J are TRBV29-1 and TRBJ1-3; D ambiguous. This CDR3 is built from 13 residues. Deletions cut 3 bases from V and 2 bases from J, with 8 bases between. In germline, CDR1 is SQVTM, CDR2 ANQGSEA. The CDR3 DNA sequence: TGCAGCGTTGAGCTTTCAACTGGAAACACCATATATTTT. Its protein product is CSVELSTGNTIYF. Supplemented by reference TRBV29-1 and TRBJ1-3, the full variable domain reads SAVISQKPSRDICQRGTSLTIQCQVDSQVTMMFWYRQQPGQSLTLIATANQGSEATYESGFVIDKFPISRPNLTFSTLTVSNMSPEDSSIYLCSVELSTGNTIYFGEGSWLTVV.

The V call is TRBV7-2, the J call TRBJ2-2; D not certain. The germline CDR1 and CDR2 sequences are SGHTA and FQGNSA. The CDR3 has 13 amino acids. V was cut by 4 bases and J by 4 bases, with 7 bases left in between. CDR3: CASSYVPTGELFF. The CDR3 DNA reads as TGTGCCAGCAGCTATGTACCCACCGGGGAGCTGTTTTTT.

This clone came up once. This chain links TRBV21-1 with TRBJ2-1; the tabulated D call, TRBD2, remains unverified against the DNA. TRBV21-1 is designated a pseudogene. The CDR3 runs 16 residues. In nucleotides, the CDR3 is TGTGCCAGCAGCACCCTTAGCGGGGGAGGGGAGAATGAGCAGTTCTTC. It is translated as CASSTLSGGGENEQFF.

In its sample, this clone was seen once. The V call is TRBV5-4, the J call TRBJ2-3; TRBD2 matches at 10 bases. The V gene end was trimmed by 0 bases and the J gene end by 1 base; junction bases not matched to a gene: 5. This CDR3 has 17 residues. The V gene's germline CDR1 is SGHNT and CDR2 YYREEE (reference sequence). CDR3 bases: TGTGCCAGCAGCTTGGTCCTAGCGGGAGCTGGCACAGATACGCAGTATTTT. Protein sequence: CASSLVLAGAGTDTQYF.

The chain uses TRBV6-1 and TRBJ2-7, with 14 bases matching TRBD2. V gave up 4 bases and J gave up 4 bases; unmatched junction bases: 15. Germline CDR1 and CDR2: MNHNS and SASEGT. There are 19 residues in the CDR3. The CDR3 DNA is TGTGCCAGCAGTGCCGTCCCCGGGACTAGCGGGAGTGGGGGTTACGAGCAGTACTTC. This codes for CASSAVPGTSGSGGYEQYF.

J is TRBJ1-3 and V is TRBV5-1; 7 nucleotides align to TRBD1. J lost 2 bases, V lost 4 bases, and 27 bases had no gene match. This CDR3 has 22 residues. CDR1 and CDR2 (germline): SGHRS, YFSETQ. CDR3 in amino acids: CASSQFSLTGPLSSITGNTIYF. The CDR3 DNA reads TGCGCCAGCAGCCAATTTTCCTTGACAGGGCCACTCTCCTCGATCACTGGAAACACCATATATTTT.

This chain's CDR3 is CASSFGVGETQYF. CDR3 nucleotides: TGTGCCAGCAGCTTTGGGGTTGGGGAGACCCAGTACTTC. This chain connects TRBV7-8 to TRBJ2-5, with no clear D. The V gene lost 3 bases and the J gene lost 5 bases, with 10 bases spanning the gap. The CDR3 totals 13 residues. Germline V gives CDR1 SGHVS, CDR2 FQNEAQ.

The chain uses TRBV7-9 and TRBJ1-3, with a tentative D call TRBD1 (6 bases). Looked up from germline, CDR1 is SEHNR and CDR2 is FQNEAQ (reference sequence). The V end was cut by 5 bases, the J end by 2 bases, with 13 bases between. The CDR3 is 15 residues long. CDR3 DNA sequence: TGTGCCAGCAGCACCCTCGGGGGCACTGGAAACACCATATATTTT. This codes for CASSTLGGTGNTIYF.